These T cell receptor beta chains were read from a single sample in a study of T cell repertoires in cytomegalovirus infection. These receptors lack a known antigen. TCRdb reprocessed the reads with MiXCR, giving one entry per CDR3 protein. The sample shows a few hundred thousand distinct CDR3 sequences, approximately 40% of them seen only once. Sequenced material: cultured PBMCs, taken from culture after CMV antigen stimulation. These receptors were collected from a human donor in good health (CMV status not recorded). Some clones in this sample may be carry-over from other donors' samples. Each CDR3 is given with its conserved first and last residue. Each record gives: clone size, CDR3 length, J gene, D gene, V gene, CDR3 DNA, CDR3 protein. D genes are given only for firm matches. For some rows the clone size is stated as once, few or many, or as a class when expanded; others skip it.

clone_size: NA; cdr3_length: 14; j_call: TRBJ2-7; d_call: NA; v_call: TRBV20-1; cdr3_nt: TGCAGTGCCCTAGGCCAGCGGAGCTCCTACGAGCAGTACTTC; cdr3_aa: CSALGQRSSYEQYF
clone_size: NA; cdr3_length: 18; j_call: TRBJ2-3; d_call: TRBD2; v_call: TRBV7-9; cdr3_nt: TGTGCCAGCAGCCTATCTAGCGGGGGCCGGTTGGGCCAAGATACGCAGTATTTT; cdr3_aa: CASSLSSGGRLGQDTQYF
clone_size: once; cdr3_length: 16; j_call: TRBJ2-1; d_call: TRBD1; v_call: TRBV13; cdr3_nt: TGTGCCAGCAGCGGGAGAGGGGGACAGGGAAACAATGAGCAGTTCTTC; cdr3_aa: CASSGRGGQGNNEQFF
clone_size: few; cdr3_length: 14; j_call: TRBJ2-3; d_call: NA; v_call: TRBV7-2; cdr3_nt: TGTGCCAGCAGCTTCTTCGGGCGGCCAGATACGCAGTATTTT; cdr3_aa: CASSFFGRPDTQYF
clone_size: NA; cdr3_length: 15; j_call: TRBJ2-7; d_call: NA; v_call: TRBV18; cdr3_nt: TGTGCCAGCTCGTACTCCGGGACGGCAACCTACGAGCAGTACTTC; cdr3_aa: CASSYSGTATYEQYF
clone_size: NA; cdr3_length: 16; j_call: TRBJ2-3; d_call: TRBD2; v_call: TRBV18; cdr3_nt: TGTGCCAGCTCACCCCGACTAGCGGGGCTGACAGATACGCAGTATTTT; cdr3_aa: CASSPRLAGLTDTQYF
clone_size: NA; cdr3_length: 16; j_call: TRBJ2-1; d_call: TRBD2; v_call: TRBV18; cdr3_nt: TGTGCCAGCTCACCGGGTAGCGGGATGTCCTACAATGAGCAGTTCTTC; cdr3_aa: CASSPGSGMSYNEQFF
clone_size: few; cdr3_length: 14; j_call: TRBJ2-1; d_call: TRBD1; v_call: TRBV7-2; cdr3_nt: TGTGCCAGCAGCCGGACAGGGGTAGTGAATGAGCAGTTCTTC; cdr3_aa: CASSRTGVVNEQFF
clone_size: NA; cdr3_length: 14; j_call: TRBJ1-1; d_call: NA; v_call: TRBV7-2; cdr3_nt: TGTGCCAGCATCCGAGGAGGGGACCGCACTGAAGCTTTCTTT; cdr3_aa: CASIRGGDRTEAFF
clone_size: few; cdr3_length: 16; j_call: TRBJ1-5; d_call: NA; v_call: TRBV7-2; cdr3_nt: TGTGCCAGCAGCTTAGATGGGCAGCGGGGCAATCAGCCCCAGCATTTT; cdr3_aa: CASSLDGQRGNQPQHF
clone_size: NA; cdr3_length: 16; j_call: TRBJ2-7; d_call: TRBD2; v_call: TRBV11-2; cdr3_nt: TGTGCCAGCAGCCCGGGACTAGCGGGAGTTTTACACGAGCAGTACTTC; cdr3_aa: CASSPGLAGVLHEQYF
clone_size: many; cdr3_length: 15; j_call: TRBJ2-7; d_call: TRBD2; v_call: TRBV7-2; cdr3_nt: TGTGCCAGCAGCCGAGGCGGCGGGAGGACTAACGAGCAGTACTTC; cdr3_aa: CASSRGGGRTNEQYF
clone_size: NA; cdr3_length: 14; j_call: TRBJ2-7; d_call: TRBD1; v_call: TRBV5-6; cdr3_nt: TGTGCCAGCAGCAGGACAGGGTTCTCCTACGAGCAGTACTTC; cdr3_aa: CASSRTGFSYEQYF
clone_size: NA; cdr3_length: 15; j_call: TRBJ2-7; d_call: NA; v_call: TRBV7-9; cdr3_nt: TGTGCCAGCAGCCACCCGGGGAGCCCTTCCTACGAGCAGTACTTC; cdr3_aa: CASSHPGSPSYEQYF
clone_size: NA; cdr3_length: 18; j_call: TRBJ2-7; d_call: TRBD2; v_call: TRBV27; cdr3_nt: TGTGCCAGCAGCCGCAGACTAGCGGGAGGCTCGAGCCCCTACGAGCAGTACTTC; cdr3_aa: CASSRRLAGGSSPYEQYF
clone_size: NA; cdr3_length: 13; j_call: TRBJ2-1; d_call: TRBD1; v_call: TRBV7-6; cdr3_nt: TGTGCCAGCAGCTTCGAGGGGGCGGATGAGCAGTTCTTC; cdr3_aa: CASSFEGADEQFF
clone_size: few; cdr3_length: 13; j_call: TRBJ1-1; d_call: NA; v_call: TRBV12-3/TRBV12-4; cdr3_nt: TGTGCCAGCAGACAACGGGGGAACACTGAAGCTTTCTTT; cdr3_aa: CASRQRGNTEAFF
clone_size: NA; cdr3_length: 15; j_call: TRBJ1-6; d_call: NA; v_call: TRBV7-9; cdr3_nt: TGTGCCAGCAGCTCGCCCGGCTCTAGGGGTTCACCCCTCCACTTT; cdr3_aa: CASSSPGSRGSPLHF
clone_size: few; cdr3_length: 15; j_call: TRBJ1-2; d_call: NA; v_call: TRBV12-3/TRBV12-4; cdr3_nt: TGTGCCAGCACCCGCGGGGGACGTAATAGCTATGGCTACACCTTC; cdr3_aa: CASTRGGRNSYGYTF
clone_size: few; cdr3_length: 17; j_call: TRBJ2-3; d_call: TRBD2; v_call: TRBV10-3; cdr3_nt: TGTGCCACCTGGGGCGGGACTAGCACCGGTCGCACAGATACGCAGTATTTT; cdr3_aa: CATWGGTSTGRTDTQYF
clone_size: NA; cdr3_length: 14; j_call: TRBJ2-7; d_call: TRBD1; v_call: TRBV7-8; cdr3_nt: TGTGCCAGCAGCAGAAACAGGGGTACCTACGAGCAGTACTTC; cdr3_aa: CASSRNRGTYEQYF
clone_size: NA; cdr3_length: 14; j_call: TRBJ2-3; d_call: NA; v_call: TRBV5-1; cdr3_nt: TGCGCCAGCAGCTTCACAGGGACCACAGATACGCAGTATTTT; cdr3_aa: CASSFTGTTDTQYF
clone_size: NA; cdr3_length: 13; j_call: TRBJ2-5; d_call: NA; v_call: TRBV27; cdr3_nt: TGTGCCAGCAGTTGGGCAGGGGGGGAGACCCAGTACTTC; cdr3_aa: CASSWAGGETQYF
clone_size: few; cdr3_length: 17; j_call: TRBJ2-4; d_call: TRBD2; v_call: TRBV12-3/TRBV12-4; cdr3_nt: TGTGCCAGCAGCCTTGGGGCGGGGGGGCTAGGCAAAAACATTCAGTACTTC; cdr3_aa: CASSLGAGGLGKNIQYF
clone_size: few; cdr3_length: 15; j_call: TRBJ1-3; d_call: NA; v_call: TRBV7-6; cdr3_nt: TGTGCCAGCAGCTTAGAGGCGGACTCTGGAAACACCATATATTTT; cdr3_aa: CASSLEADSGNTIYF
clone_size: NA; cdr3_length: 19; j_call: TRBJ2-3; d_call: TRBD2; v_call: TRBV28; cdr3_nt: TGTGCCAGCAGCCACAATATGAGGCTAGCGGGGGGTTCGACAGATACGCAGTATTTT; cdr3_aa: CASSHNMRLAGGSTDTQYF
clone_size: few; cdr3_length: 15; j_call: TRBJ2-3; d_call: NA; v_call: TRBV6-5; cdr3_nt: TGTGCCAGCAGACGAGGAGGGTATAGCACAGATACGCAGTATTTT; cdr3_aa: CASRRGGYSTDTQYF
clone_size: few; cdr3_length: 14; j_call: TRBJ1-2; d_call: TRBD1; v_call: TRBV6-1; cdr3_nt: TGTGCCAGCAGTCTTCGGACAGGGGACTATGGCTACACCTTC; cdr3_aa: CASSLRTGDYGYTF
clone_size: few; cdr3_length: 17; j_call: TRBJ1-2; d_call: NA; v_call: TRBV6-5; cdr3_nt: TGTGCCAGCAGTCTTGGTTTAGCCCACCTCCTAGAGTATGGCTACACCTTC; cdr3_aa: CASSLGLAHLLEYGYTF
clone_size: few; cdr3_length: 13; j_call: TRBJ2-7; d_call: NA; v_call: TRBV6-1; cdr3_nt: TGTGCCAGTCGACAAGGACAGACCTACGAGCAGTACTTC; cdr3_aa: CASRQGQTYEQYF
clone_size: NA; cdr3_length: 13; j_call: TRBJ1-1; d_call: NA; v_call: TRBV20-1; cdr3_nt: TGCAGTGCTCATCCGGGCCGTCAGACTGAAGCTTTCTTT; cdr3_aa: CSAHPGRQTEAFF
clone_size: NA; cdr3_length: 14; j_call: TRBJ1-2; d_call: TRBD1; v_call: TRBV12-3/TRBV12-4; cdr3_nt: TGTGCCAGCACCAGGGGGGGGTGGAACTATGGCTACACCTTC; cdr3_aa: CASTRGGWNYGYTF
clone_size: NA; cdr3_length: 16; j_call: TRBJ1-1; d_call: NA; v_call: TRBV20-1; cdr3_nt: TGCAGTGCTAGAGGATTCACAGGGTCGTTGGGCACTGAAGCTTTCTTT; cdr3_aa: CSARGFTGSLGTEAFF
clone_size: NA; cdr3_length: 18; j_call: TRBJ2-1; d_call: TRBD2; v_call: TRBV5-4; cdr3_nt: TGTGCCAGCAGCCCGAAGATAGCGGGAGGGGCCTCCTACAATGAGCAGTTCTTC; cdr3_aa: CASSPKIAGGASYNEQFF
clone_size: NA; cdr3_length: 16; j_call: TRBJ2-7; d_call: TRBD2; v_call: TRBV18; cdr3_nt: TGTGCCAGCTCACCATCGGTTAGCGGGTCCTCCTACGAGCAGTACTTC; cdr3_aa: CASSPSVSGSSYEQYF
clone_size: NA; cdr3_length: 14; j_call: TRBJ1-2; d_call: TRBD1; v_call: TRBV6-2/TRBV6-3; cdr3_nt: TGTGCCAGCAGACGGGACAGCGGTTACTATGGCTACACCTTC; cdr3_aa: CASRRDSGYYGYTF
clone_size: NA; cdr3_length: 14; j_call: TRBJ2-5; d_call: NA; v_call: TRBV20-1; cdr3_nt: TGCAGTGCTTTGTCCCCGGGACACCAAGAGACCCAGTACTTC; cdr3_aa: CSALSPGHQETQYF
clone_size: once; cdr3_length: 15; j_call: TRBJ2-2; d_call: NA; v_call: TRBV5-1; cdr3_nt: TGCGCCAGCAGCAGGGGGGGGATGAACACCGGGGAGCTGTTTTTT; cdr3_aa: CASSRGGMNTGELFF
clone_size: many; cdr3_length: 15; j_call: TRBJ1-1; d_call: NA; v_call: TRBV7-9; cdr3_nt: TGTGCCAGCAGGTCACTCGACAAAGGGAACACTGAAGCTTTCTTT; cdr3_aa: CASRSLDKGNTEAFF
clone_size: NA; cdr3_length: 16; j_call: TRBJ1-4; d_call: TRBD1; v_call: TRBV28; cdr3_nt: TGTGCCAGCAGCACCGGGACAGGTTCCACTAATGAAAAACTGTTTTTT; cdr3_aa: CASSTGTGSTNEKLFF
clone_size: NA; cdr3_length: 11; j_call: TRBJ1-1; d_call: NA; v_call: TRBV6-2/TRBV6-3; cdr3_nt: TGTGCCAGCAGTTCTGGAGTGGGGGCTTTCTTT; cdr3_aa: CASSSGVGAFF
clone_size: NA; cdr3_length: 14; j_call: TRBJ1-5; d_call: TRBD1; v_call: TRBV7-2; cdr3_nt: TGTGCCAGCAGCTTGGTGACAGGGAGTCAGCCCCAGCATTTT; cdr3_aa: CASSLVTGSQPQHF
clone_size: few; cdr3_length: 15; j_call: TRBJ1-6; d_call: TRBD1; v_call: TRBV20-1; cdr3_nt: TGCAGTGCTAGAGAACCCGACAGGGTGGTTTCACCCCTCCACTTT; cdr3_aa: CSAREPDRVVSPLHF
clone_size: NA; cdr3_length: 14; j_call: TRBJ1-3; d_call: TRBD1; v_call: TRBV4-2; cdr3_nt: TGTGCCAGCAGCCGAGACAGGGCCGGAAACACCATATATTTT; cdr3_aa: CASSRDRAGNTIYF
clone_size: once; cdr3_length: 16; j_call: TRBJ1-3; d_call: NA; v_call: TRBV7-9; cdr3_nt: TGTGCCAGCAGCCGCCTCGACAGGAAGTCTGGAAACACCATATATTTT; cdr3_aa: CASSRLDRKSGNTIYF
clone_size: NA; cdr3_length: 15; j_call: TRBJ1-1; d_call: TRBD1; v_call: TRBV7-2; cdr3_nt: TGTGCCAGCAGCTTAGTAACGACAGGGGGTACTGAAGCTTTCTTT; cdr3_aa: CASSLVTTGGTEAFF